A single T cell receptor (beta chain) is shown here with its context. The assay was immunoSEQ multiplex PCR, and TCRdb's table has in-frame clones only and misses some. The data show roughly 110,000 clones, with roughly 80% seen just once and approximately 4.1% held by the top ten. The CDR3 contains 17 residues. In germline, CDR1 is LGHNA, CDR2 YSLEER. Trimming took 0 bases from V and 4 from J; bases not matched to a gene: 11. This entry is derived from a study of blood T cell repertoires in COVID-19. The sample was peripheral blood. The receptor comes from a human donor in a cohort sampled during active COVID-19. This sequence joins TRBV4-3 and TRBJ1-2; 7 nucleotides align to TRBD1. CDR3 DNA sequence: TGCGCCAGCAGCCAAGATTGGAGACAGGGAAGTTTCTATGGCTACACCTTC. Amino acids: CASSQDWRQGSFYGYTF.